Below, 17 T cell receptor beta chains from the same sample are listed, as sequenced in a study of cytomegalovirus exposure and HLA in healthy donors. Some clones are missing from TCRdb's copy, which holds only in-frame ones; the method was immunoSEQ multiplex PCR. The profile covers about 180,000 clones, with 85% appearing a single time and approximately 16% taken by the ten largest. The source material was PBMCs. The receptors here all came from a man aged 18 to 30 in good health and CMV-seropositive.

J is TRBJ1-5 and V is TRBV28; TRBD1 is a possible D gene (6 bases). Germline values: CDR1 MDHEN, CDR2 SYDVKM. The CDR3 covers 15 residues. V dropped 6 bases and J dropped 6 bases, with 18 bases sitting between them. The CDR3 reads CASSPSGGPPQPQHF. Here the CDR3 DNA reads TGTGCCAGCAGCCCTAGCGGGGGGCCTCCTCAGCCCCAGCATTTT.

CDR3 sequence (DNA): TGTGCCAGCAGTTACCGATATTCGGGGGACACTGAAGCTTTCTTT. This gives the protein CASSYRYSGDTEAFF. The chain is built from TRBV6-6 and TRBJ1-1; D possibly corresponds to TRBD1 (5 bases). This CDR3 has 15 amino acids. V was clipped by 2 bases and J by 3 bases, with 13 bases between them. Germline values: CDR1 MNHNY, CDR2 SVGAGI (reference sequence).

CDR3 coding DNA: TGTGCCACCACGACCAGTGGAGTGCTAGCAGATACGCAGTATTTT. Translated, it gives CATTTSGVLADTQYF. The chain carries TRBV18 and TRBJ2-3; D is ambiguous. The CDR3 length is 15 residues. Trimming stripped 10 bases from V and 4 bases from J, with 21 bases between. CDR1 and CDR2 from the germline V gene are KGHSH and LQKENI.

The chain uses TRBV18 and TRBJ2-2, with D uncertain. This CDR3 is built from 14 residues. V was shortened by 6 bases and J by 3 bases, with 11 bases between the two germline ends. Germline loops: CDR1 KGHSH, CDR2 LQKENI. Here the CDR3 reads CASSAGSYTGELFF. The CDR3 DNA sequence: TGTGCCAGCTCTGCCGGGTCCTACACCGGGGAGCTGTTTTTT.

The chain joins TRBV2 to TRBJ2-1; possible D gene TRBD1, 6 bases. V dropped 9 bases and J dropped 8 bases, with 11 bases sitting between them. There are 11 residues in the CDR3. The germline V gene has CDR1 SNHLY and CDR2 FYNNEI. The CDR3, as DNA: TGTGCCAGTAGCAGGGGTTATGAGCAGTTCTTC. As protein: CASSRGYEQFF.

This clone occurred once. The chain has TRBV28 and TRBJ1-2; no clear D gene. Germline-derived CDR1 and CDR2 are MDHEN and SYDVKM. There are 11 residues in the CDR3. Trimming left V 7 bases short and J 4 bases short, with 7 bases between. CDR3 sequence: CASNRGYGYTF. The DNA of the CDR3 is TGTGCCAGCAATAGAGGCTATGGCTACACCTTC.

The chain uses TRBV30 and TRBJ2-7, with D possibly matching TRBD1 (5 bases). CDR3 length: 15 residues. The germline V and J ends were trimmed by 1 base and 2 bases, with 15 bases remaining between them. Germline V gene data show CDR1 as GTSNPN and CDR2 as SVGIG (reference sequence). The CDR3 DNA reads as TGTGCCTGGAGTGAAGGGGCCGCACTAACCTACGAGCAGTACTTC. Translation gives CAWSEGAALTYEQYF.

The chain recombines TRBV7-6 with TRBJ2-5, with 7 bases lining up with TRBD2. The germline CDR1 and CDR2 sequences are SGHVS and FNYEAQ. The J segment lost 4 bases and the V segment lost 5 bases, leaving 19 bases of the junction unmatched. The CDR3 sequence is 18 residues long. CDR3: CASSPLGGGPQEGETQYF. The CDR3 coding sequence is TGTGCCAGCAGCCCCCTGGGGGGAGGGCCTCAGGAAGGAGAGACCCAGTACTTC.

The chain joins TRBV11-3 to TRBJ2-2; 7 nucleotides line up with TRBD2. The V gene end was trimmed by 6 bases and the J gene end by 1 base; junction bases not matched to a gene: 8. The germline V gene encodes CDR1 SGHNT and CDR2 YENEEA. CDR3 length: 16 residues. The CDR3 loop reads CASRDRGGENTGELFF. The CDR3 nucleotides are TGTGCCAGCAGAGACCGGGGAGGGGAGAACACCGGGGAGCTGTTTTTT.

The V gene is TRBV5-1, the J gene TRBJ2-7, with D maybe TRBD1 (7 bases). In germline, CDR1 is SGHRS, CDR2 YFSETQ. The CDR3 covers 15 residues. Trimming stripped 4 bases from V and 8 bases from J, with 22 bases between. CDR3 DNA sequence: TGCGCCAGCAGCGAGGGGGCCGGAGGTAGCGGCAAGCAGTACTTC. Protein sequence: CASSEGAGGSGKQYF.

This chain links TRBV6-1 with TRBJ2-5; 7 bases line up with TRBD1. CDR3 length equals 12 residues. Germline CDR1 reads MNHNS; CDR2 reads SASEGT. The V gene end was trimmed by 7 bases and the J gene end by 5 bases; junction bases not matched to a gene: 4. The chain's CDR3 is CASTGQEETQYF. For the CDR3, the DNA is TGTGCCAGCACCGGACAGGAGGAGACCCAGTACTTC.

V is TRBV6-1 and J is TRBJ2-7; 8 bases match TRBD1. V trimming: 4 bases; J trimming: 3 bases; junction bases outside the gene matches: 8. This CDR3 is 15 amino acids long. Germline values: CDR1 MNHNS, CDR2 SASEGT. This CDR3 reads CASSGRTGWDYEQYF. CDR3 nucleotides: TGTGCCAGCAGTGGTAGGACAGGGTGGGACTACGAGCAGTACTTC.

The rearrangement links TRBV30 to TRBJ2-7, with D perhaps matching TRBD1 (5 bases). The CDR3 covers 14 residues. Germline CDR1 is GTSNPN and CDR2 is SVGIG (reference sequence). The V end was cut by 2 bases, the J end by 2 bases, with 13 bases between. CDR3 region: CAWSTLGLTYEQYF. The CDR3 DNA sequence: TGTGCCTGGAGTACCCTGGGGCTCACCTACGAGCAGTACTTC.

This clone has more than one count but fewer than ten. The genes are TRBV7-9 and TRBJ2-5; 8 nucleotides match TRBD1. CDR1 SEHNR and CDR2 FQNEAQ come from the germline V gene (reference sequence). After removal of 5 bases from V and 5 bases from J, the junction contained 10 bases not matched to a gene. The CDR3 spans 15 residues. The CDR3 is CASSVIGTGKETQYF. The CDR3 region has the DNA TGTGCCAGCAGCGTTATCGGGACAGGAAAGGAGACCCAGTACTTC.

The chain uses TRBV5-1 and TRBJ1-1; maybe TRBD1 (5 bases). The V end was cut by 4 bases, the J end by 7 bases, with 20 bases between. This CDR3 region has 15 residues. Germline V gives CDR1 SGHRS, CDR2 YFSETQ. DNA for the CDR3: TGCGCCAGCAGCCCACCGGGCGGCAGGGCTGATGAAGCTTTCTTT. Translation gives CASSPPGGRADEAFF.

The chain employs TRBV5-4 and TRBJ2-3, with TRBD2 matching over 12 bases. Per the germline V gene, CDR1 is SGHNT and CDR2 is YYREEE (reference sequence). The CDR3 totals 15 residues. J gave up 6 bases and V 4 bases, and 6 bases lay outside the gene matches. In DNA form, the CDR3 reads TGTGCCAGCAGCCGACTAGCGGGAGATTTTGATACGCAGTATTTT. Translated, it gives CASSRLAGDFDTQYF.

This chain uses TRBV19 with TRBJ2-1; 10 nucleotides align to TRBD1. Germline V CDR1 and CDR2: LNHDA, SQIVND (reference sequence). The CDR3 loop spans 15 amino acids. V shed 3 bases, J shed 9 bases, and the junction held 8 bases outside the gene matches. The CDR3 nucleotides read TGTGCCAGTAGTATGGGACAGGGGTCGAAGACTGAGCAGTTCTTC. As protein: CASSMGQGSKTEQFF.